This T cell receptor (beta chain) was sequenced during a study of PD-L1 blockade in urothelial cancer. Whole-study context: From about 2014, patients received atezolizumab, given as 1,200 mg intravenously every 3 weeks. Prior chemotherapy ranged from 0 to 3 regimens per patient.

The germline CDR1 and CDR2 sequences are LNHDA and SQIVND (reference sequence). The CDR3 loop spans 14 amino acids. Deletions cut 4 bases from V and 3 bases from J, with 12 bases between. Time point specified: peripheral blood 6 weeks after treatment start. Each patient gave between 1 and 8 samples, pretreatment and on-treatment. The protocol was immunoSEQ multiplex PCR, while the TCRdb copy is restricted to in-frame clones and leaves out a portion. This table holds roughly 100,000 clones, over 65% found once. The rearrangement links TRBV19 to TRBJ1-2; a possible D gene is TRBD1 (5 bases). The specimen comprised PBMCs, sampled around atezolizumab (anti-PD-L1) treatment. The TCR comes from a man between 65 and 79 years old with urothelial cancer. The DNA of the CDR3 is TGTGCCAGTAGTACGACAGCTGGGGACTATGGCTACACCTTC. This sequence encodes CASSTTAGDYGYTF.